This T cell receptor beta chain stems from a study of T cells in Graves' hyperthyroidism and ophthalmopathy. Study-wide points: Ophthalmopathy was predicted by the model a median of approximately 6.6 months ahead of onset. Clonotypes that were expanded in thyroid above 0.001 mostly appeared in blood too. A model of 13 V-J features distinguished ophthalmopathy from stable hyperthyroidism.

Investigators excluded patients with uncontrolled infection, other autoimmune disease, pregnancy or lactation. The germline gives CDR1 SGHDT, CDR2 YYEEEE. V was pared by 0 bases and J by 2 bases, with 9 bases between. The CDR3 loop spans 14 amino acids. This clonotype was observed at least ten times. Antigen: not known. There were TCR beta CDR3 regions amplified from RNA transcripts. The HTBI primer set served for first-round RT-PCR of the TCR CDR3. TCRdb re-derived calls from the multiplex PCR reads in MiXCR, one entry per CDR3 protein. The sample lists 450,000 to 700,000 distinct CDR3 sequences, under 60% occurring once.

Sequencing was carried out using peripheral blood or thyroid tissue (not recorded which). The chain uses TRBV5-6 and TRBJ2-7; D is undetermined. The receptor's source is an adult woman with Graves' disease, either hyperthyroidism or ophthalmopathy (not recorded which). In nucleotides, the CDR3 is TGTGCCAGCAGCTTGGATCTCATAACCTACGAGCAGTACTTC. Encoded protein: CASSLDLITYEQYF.